This entry is about one T cell receptor (beta chain). Its specificity is unknown. Profiled with immunoSEQ multiplex PCR; TCRdb holds only in-frame clones, not every one. The sample has roughly 41,000 clones; over 65% are singletons. The sample belongs to a study of lymphopenia after photon versus proton radiotherapy. Regarding the study as a whole: After the lymphocyte nadir, photon-treated repertoires showed oligoclonal expansion, especially of CD8+ Temra cells. Relative stability marked proton patients; photon patients lost diversity and naive cells. A bigger post-nadir fall in TCR diversity correlated inversely with survival time in deceased patients. Authors raise, but do not show, better survival with proton therapy.

The CDR3 is made up of 16 amino acids. Germline loops: CDR1 SGHKS, CDR2 YYEKEE (reference sequence). V dropped 1 base and J dropped 3; count of bases not matched to a gene: 7. The material was peripheral blood, obtained from a patient treated with photon-based radiotherapy. The chain combines TRBV5-5 with TRBJ2-3; 8 positions match TRBD2. The sequence was obtained from a man aged 45-65 years with gastric cancer. The CDR3 region has the DNA TGTGCCAGCAGCTTGAGGAATGGCGGGAGGACAGATACGCAGTATTTT. This translates into CASSLRNGGRTDTQYF.